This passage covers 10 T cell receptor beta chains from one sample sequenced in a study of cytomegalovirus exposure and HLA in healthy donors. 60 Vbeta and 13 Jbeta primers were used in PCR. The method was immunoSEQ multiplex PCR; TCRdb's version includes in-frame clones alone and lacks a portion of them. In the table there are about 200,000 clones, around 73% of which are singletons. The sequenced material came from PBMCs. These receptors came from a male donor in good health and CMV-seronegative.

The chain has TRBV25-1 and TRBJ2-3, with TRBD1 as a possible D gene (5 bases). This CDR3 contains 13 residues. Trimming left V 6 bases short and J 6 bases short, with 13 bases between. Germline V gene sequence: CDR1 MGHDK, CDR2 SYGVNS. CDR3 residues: CASSRELSDTQYF. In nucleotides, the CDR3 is TGTGCCAGCAGCAGGGAACTATCTGATACGCAGTATTTT.

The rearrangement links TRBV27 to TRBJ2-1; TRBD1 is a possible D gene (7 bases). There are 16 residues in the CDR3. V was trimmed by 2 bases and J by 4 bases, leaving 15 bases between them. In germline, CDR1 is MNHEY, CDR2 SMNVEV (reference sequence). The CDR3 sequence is CASSLGGGGGYNEQFF. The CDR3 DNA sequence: TGTGCCAGCAGTTTAGGTGGAGGGGGCGGGTACAATGAGCAGTTCTTC.

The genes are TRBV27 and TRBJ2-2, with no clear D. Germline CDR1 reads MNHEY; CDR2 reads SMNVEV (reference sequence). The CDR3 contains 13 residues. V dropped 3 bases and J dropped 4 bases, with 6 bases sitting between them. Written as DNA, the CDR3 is TGTGCCAGCAGTTTCGCCGGCACCGGGGAGCTGTTTTTT. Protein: CASSFAGTGELFF.

Written as DNA, the CDR3 is TGTGCCAGTAGTAGACAGGGGGCAAGTATGTACGAGCAGTACTTC. This gives the protein CASSRQGASMYEQYF. This chain connects TRBV19 to TRBJ2-7; 10 bases match TRBD1. V lost 4 bases and J lost 4; bases outside the gene matches: 7. This CDR3 contains 15 residues. Germline-derived CDR1 and CDR2 are LNHDA and SQIVND (reference sequence).

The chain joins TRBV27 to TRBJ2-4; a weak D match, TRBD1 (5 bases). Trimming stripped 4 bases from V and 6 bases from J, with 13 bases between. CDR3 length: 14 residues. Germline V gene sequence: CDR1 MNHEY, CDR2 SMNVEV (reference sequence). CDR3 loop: CASSYQGRGNIQYF. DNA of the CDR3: TGTGCCAGCAGTTACCAGGGCAGAGGAAACATTCAGTACTTC.

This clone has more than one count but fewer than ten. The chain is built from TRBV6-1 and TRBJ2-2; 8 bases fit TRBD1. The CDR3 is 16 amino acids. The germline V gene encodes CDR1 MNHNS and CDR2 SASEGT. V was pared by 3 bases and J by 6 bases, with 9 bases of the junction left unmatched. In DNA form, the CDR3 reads TGTGCCAGCAGTGATCGACAGGGGCCAAACTCCGGGGAGCTGTTTTTT. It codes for CASSDRQGPNSGELFF.

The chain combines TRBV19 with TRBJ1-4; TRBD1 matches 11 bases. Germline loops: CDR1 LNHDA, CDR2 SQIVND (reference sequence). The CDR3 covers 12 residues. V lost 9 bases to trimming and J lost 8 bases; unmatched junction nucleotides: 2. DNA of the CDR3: TGTGCCAGCGGGACAGGGGGAGAAAAACTGTTTTTT. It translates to CASGTGGEKLFF.

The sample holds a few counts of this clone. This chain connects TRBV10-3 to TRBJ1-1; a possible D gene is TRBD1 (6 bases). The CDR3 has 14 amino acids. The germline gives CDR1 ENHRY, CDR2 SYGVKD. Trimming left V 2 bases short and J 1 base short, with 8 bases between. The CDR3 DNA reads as TGTGCCATCAGTGAGGACAGGCAGAACACTGAAGCTTTCTTT. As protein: CAISEDRQNTEAFF.

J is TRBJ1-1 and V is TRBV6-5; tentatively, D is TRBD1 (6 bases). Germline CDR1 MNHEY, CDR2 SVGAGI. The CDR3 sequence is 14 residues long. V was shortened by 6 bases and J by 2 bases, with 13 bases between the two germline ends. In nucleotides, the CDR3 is TGTGCCAGCAGCCCCCAGGGGTATAACACTGAAGCTTTCTTT. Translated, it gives CASSPQGYNTEAFF.

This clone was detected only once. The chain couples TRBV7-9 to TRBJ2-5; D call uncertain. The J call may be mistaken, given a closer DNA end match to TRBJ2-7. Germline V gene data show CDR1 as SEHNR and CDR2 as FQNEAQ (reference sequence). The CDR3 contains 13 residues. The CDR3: CASSLQASYEQYF. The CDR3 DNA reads TGTGCCAGCAGCTTGCAGGCATCCTACGAGCAGTACTTC.